These T cell receptor beta chains were read from a single sample in a study of T cell responses to AZD1222 COVID-19 vaccine. Assay: immunoSEQ multiplex PCR; the TCRdb copy retains only in-frame clones and omits some. This sample yields approximately 110,000 clones, of which 75% to 90% are seen a single time; 5.2% belongs to the top ten. Specimen: peripheral blood, collected on day 0 of AZD1222 vaccination. Receptors originate from an adult in good health. Both conserved end residues are part of each CDR3. D genes are given only for firm matches. Only part of the rows carry a size: once, few, many, or a class if the clone is expanded.

j_gene: TRBJ2-1; abundance: .; v_gene: TRBV2; d_gene: TRBD2; CDR3nt: TGTGCCAGCAGGCAAAAAGGGACTAGCGGGGGATTGGAGCAGTTCTTC; CDR3aa: CASRQKGTSGGLEQFF
j_gene: TRBJ1-5; abundance: .; v_gene: TRBV6-2/TRBV6-3; d_gene: TRBD1; CDR3nt: TGTGCCAGCAGTTACCCCCCAGGGTCCAGGGGGAGAAGTTTAAATCAGCCCCAGCATTTT; CDR3aa: CASSYPPGSRGRSLNQPQHF
j_gene: TRBJ1-1; abundance: .; v_gene: TRBV6-5; d_gene: .; CDR3nt: TGTGCCAGCAGTTCCGGGGCACCTTACACTGAAGCTTTCTTT; CDR3aa: CASSSGAPYTEAFF
j_gene: TRBJ1-1; abundance: .; v_gene: TRBV6-2/TRBV6-3; d_gene: TRBD1; CDR3nt: TGTGCCAGCAGTTACTTAGACAGGGGAGCTTTCTTT; CDR3aa: CASSYLDRGAFF
j_gene: TRBJ1-2; abundance: .; v_gene: TRBV6-4; d_gene: TRBD1; CDR3nt: TGTGCCAGCAGGGGGACAGTCTATGGCTACACCTTC; CDR3aa: CASRGTVYGYTF
j_gene: TRBJ2-1; abundance: few; v_gene: TRBV6-4; d_gene: .; CDR3nt: TGTGCCAGCAGCCATAATGAAGGGACGGATGAGCAGTTCTTC; CDR3aa: CASSHNEGTDEQFF
j_gene: TRBJ1-4; abundance: .; v_gene: TRBV7-9; d_gene: TRBD1; CDR3nt: TGTGCCAGCAGCTCCGGACAGGGGGCTGAAAAACTGTTTTTT; CDR3aa: CASSSGQGAEKLFF
j_gene: TRBJ1-1; abundance: .; v_gene: TRBV6-1; d_gene: TRBD1; CDR3nt: TGTGCCAGCAGTGATAGGGACAGGGGGTATGCTTTCTTT; CDR3aa: CASSDRDRGYAFF
j_gene: TRBJ2-2; abundance: once; v_gene: TRBV3-1/TRBV3-2; d_gene: .; CDR3nt: TGTGCCAGCAGCCAAGATCGGGGGCAGGGGCGCCCGAACACCGGGGAGCTGTTTTTT; CDR3aa: CASSQDRGQGRPNTGELFF
j_gene: TRBJ2-7; abundance: .; v_gene: TRBV4-1; d_gene: .; CDR3nt: TGCGCCAGCAGCCATGCCCCGGACACCTACGAGCAGTACTTC; CDR3aa: CASSHAPDTYEQYF
j_gene: TRBJ1-5; abundance: .; v_gene: TRBV4-2; d_gene: .; CDR3nt: TGTGCCAGCAGCCCCGAAACACTCTATAGCAATCAGCCCCAGCATTTT; CDR3aa: CASSPETLYSNQPQHF
j_gene: TRBJ2-7; abundance: .; v_gene: TRBV10-3; d_gene: .; CDR3nt: TGTGCCATCAGTGCCTACGAGGGCCCCTACGAGCAGTACTTC; CDR3aa: CAISAYEGPYEQYF
j_gene: TRBJ2-5; abundance: few; v_gene: TRBV7-8; d_gene: .; CDR3nt: TGTGCCAGCAGCCAGGGGACATCAGAGACCCAGTACTTC; CDR3aa: CASSQGTSETQYF